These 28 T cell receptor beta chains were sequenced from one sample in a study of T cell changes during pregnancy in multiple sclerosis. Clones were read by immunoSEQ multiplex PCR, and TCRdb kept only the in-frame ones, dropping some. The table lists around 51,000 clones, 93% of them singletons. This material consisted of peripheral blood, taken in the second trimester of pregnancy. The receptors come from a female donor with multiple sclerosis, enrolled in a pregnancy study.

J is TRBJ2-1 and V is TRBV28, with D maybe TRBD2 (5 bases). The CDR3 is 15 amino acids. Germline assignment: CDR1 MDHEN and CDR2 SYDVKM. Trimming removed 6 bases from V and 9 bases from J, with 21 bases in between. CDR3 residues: CASRLGRVAGGEQFF. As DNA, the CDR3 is TGTGCCAGCAGGCTCGGGCGGGTGGCGGGTGGTGAGCAGTTCTTC.

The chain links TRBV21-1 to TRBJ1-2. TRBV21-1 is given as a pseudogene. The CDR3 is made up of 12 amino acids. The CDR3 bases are TGTGCCAGCAGCAAAGATCCTCGGGGCTACACCTTC. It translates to CASSKDPRGYTF.

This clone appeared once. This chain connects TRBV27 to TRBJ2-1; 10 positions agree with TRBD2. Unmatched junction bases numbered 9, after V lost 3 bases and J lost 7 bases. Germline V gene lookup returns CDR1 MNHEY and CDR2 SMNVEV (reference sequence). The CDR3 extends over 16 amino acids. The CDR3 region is CASSFRSGRAKNEQFF. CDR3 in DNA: TGTGCCAGCAGTTTTCGAAGCGGGAGGGCAAAGAATGAGCAGTTCTTC.

CDR3 bases: TGTGCCAGCAGCTCCCCGGCGGGAACACAAGAGACCCAGTACTTC. It codes for CASSSPAGTQETQYF. V and J are TRBV7-6 and TRBJ2-5; possibly TRBD2 for D (6 bases). Germline V gives CDR1 SGHVS, CDR2 FNYEAQ. This CDR3 region has 15 residues. Trimming cost V 4 bases and J 2 bases, with 14 bases left between them.

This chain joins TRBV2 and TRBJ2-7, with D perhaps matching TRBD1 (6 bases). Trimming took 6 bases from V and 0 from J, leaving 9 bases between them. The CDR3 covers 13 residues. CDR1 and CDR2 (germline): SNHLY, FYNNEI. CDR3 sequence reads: CASRGHSSYEQYF. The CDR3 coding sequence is TGTGCCAGCAGGGGACACAGCTCCTACGAGCAGTACTTC.

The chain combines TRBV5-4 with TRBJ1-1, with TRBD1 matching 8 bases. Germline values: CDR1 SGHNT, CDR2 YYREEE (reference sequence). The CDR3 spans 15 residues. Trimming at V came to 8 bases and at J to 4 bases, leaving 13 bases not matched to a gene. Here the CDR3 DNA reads TGTGCCAGTATCGGACAGGGACAGGTGGGCACTGAAGCTTTCTTT. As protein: CASIGQGQVGTEAFF.

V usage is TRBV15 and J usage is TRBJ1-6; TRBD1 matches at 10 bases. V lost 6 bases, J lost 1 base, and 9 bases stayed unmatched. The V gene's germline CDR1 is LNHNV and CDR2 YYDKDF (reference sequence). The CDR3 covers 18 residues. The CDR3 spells CATRNRDRGVSYNSPLHF. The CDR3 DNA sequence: TGTGCCACCAGAAACCGGGACAGGGGTGTATCCTATAATTCACCCCTCCACTTT.

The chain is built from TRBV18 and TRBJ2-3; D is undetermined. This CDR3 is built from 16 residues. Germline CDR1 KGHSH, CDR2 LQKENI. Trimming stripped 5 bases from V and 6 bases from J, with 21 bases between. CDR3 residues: CASSILGKVSDDTQYF. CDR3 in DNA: TGTGCCAGCTCAATCCTTGGCAAGGTCAGCGATGATACGCAGTATTTT. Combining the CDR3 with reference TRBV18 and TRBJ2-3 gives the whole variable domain NAGVMQNPRHLVRRRGQEARLRCSPMKGHSHVYWYRQLPEEGLKFMVYLQKENIIDESGMPKERFSAEFPKEGPSILRIQQVVRGDSAAYFCASSILGKVSDDTQYFGPGTRLTVL.

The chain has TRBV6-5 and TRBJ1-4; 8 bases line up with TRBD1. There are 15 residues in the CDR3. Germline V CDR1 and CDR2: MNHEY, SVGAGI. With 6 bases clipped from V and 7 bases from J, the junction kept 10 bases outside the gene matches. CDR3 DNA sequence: TGTGCCAGCAGAGCACCGACAGGGGCAGGTGAAAAACTGTTTTTT. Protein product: CASRAPTGAGEKLFF.

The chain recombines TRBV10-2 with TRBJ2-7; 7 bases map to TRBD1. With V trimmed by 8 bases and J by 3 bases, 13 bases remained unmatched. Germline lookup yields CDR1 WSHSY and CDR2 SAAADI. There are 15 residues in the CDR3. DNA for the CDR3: TGCGCCAGCGTAAGGGATGGACAGGTCAACTACGAGCAGTACTTC. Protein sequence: CASVRDGQVNYEQYF.

The CDR3 here is CASSLQNSNTEAFF. Here the CDR3 DNA reads TGTGCCAGCTCGCTGCAAAACTCGAACACTGAAGCTTTCTTT. The gene calls are TRBV18 and TRBJ1-1, with D unclear. V shed 6 bases and J shed 1 base, with 12 bases lying between them. From germline, CDR1 is KGHSH and CDR2 LQKENI. CDR3 length: 14 amino acids.

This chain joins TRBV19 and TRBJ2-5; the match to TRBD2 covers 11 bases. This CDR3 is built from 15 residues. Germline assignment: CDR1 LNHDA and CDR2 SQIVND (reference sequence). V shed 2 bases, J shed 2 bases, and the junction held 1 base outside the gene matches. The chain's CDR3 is CASSILAGGQETQYF. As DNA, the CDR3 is TGTGCCAGTAGTATATTAGCGGGAGGGCAAGAGACCCAGTACTTC.

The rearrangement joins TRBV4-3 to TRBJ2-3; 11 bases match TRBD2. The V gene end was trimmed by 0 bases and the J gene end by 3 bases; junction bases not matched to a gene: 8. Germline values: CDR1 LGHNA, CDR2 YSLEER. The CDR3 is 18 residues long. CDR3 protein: CASSQDRPSGRWTDTQYF. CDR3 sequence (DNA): TGCGCCAGCAGCCAAGATCGCCCTAGCGGGAGGTGGACAGATACGCAGTATTTT.

The CDR3 reads CAWSAGDSPVRNTIYF. As DNA, the CDR3 is TGTGCCTGGAGTGCGGGGGACAGTCCCGTCCGGAACACCATATATTTT. The V gene is TRBV30, the J gene TRBJ1-3; 7 bases agree with TRBD1. CDR1 and CDR2 from the germline V gene are GTSNPN and SVGIG (reference sequence). V shed 1 base and J 7 bases; nucleotides not matched to a gene: 13. This CDR3 is 16 amino acids long. Full variable domain (outside the CDR3, taken from reference TRBV30 and TRBJ1-3): SQTIHQWPATLVQPVGSPLSLECTVEGTSNPNLYWYRQAAGRGLQLLFYSVGIGQISSEVPQNLSASRPQDRQFILSSKKLLLSDSGFYLCAWSAGDSPVRNTIYFGEGSWLTVV.

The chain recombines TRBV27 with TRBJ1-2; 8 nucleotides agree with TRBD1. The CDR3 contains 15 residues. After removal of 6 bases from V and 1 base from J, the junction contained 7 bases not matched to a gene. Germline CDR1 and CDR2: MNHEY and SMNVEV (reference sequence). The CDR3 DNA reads TGTGCCAGCAGCCCCTGGACAGGGAATAACTATGGCTACACCTTC. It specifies CASSPWTGNNYGYTF.

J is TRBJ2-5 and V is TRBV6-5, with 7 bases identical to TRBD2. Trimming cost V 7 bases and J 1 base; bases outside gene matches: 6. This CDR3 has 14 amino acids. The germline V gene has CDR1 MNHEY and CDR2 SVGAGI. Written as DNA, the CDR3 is TGTGCCAGCACCAAGCGGGGTTTCCAAGAGACCCAGTACTTC. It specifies CASTKRGFQETQYF.

The DNA of the CDR3 is TGTGCCAGCAGTTATGACACTGGGACTGAAGCTTTCTTT. Its protein is CASSYDTGTEAFF. V is TRBV6-5 and J is TRBJ1-1; no definite D call. The germline CDR1 and CDR2 sequences are MNHEY and SVGAGI. This CDR3 is built from 13 residues. Trimming shortened V by 3 bases and J by 5 bases, and 10 bases separated the two germline ends.

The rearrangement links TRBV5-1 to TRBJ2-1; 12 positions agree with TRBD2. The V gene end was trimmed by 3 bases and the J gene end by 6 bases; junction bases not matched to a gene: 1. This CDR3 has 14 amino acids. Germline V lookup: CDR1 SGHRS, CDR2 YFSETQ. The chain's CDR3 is CASSWTSGTNEQFF. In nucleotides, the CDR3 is TGCGCCAGCAGCTGGACTAGCGGGACCAATGAGCAGTTCTTC.

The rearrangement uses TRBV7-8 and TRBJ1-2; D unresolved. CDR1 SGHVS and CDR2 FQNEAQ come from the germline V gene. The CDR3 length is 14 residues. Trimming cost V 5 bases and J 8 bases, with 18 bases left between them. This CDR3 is CASSPLSGFNGYTF. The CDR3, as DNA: TGTGCCAGCAGCCCTCTTTCGGGGTTCAACGGCTACACCTTC.

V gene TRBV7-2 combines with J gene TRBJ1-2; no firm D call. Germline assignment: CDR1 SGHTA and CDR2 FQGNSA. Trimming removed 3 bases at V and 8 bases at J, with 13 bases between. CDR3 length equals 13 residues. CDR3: CASSLADRMGYTF. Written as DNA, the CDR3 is TGTGCCAGCAGCTTGGCGGATCGGATGGGCTACACCTTC.

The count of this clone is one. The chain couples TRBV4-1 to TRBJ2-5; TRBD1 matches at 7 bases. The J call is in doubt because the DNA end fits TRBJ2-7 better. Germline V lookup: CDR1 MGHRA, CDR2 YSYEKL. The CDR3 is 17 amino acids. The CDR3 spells CASSQTRDRSDLYEQYF. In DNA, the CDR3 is TGCGCCAGCAGCCAAACTAGGGACAGATCAGACCTCTACGAGCAGTACTTC.

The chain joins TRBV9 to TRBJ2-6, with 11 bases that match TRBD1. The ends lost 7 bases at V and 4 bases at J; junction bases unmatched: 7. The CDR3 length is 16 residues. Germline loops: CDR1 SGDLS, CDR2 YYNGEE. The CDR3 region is CASSRTGGRGANVLTF. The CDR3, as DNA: TGTGCCAGCTCTCGGACAGGGGGCAGGGGGGCCAACGTCCTGACTTTC.

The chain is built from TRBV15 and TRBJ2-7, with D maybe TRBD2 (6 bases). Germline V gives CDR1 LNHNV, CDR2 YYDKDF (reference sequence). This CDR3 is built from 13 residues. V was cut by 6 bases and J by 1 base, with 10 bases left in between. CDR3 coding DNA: TGTGCCACCAGGGTAGGAGGGTCCTACGAGCAGTACTTC. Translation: CATRVGGSYEQYF.

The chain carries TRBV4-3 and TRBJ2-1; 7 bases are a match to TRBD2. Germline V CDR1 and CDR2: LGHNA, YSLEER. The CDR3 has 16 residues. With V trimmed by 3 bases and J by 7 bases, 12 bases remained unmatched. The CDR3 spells CASSQDPGLYSNEQFF. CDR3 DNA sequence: TGCGCCAGCAGCCAGGATCCGGGACTATACTCTAATGAGCAGTTCTTC.

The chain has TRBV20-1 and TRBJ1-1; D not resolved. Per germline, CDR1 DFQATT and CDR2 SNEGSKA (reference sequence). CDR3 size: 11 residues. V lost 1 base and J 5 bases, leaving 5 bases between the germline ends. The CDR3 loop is CSARGATEAFF. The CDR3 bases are TGCAGTGCTAGAGGAGCGACTGAAGCTTTCTTT.

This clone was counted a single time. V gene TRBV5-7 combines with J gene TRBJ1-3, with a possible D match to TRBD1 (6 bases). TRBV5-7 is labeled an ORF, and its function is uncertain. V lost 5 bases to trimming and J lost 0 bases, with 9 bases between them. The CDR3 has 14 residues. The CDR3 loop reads CASSQGSSGNTIYF. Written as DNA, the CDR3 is TGTGCCAGCAGTCAGGGGAGCTCTGGAAACACCATATATTTT.

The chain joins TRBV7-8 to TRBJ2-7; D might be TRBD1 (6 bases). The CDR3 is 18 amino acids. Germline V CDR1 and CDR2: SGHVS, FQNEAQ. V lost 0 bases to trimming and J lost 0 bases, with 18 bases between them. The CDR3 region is CASSLAEAGAISSYEQYF. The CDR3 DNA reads TGTGCCAGCAGCTTAGCGGAAGCAGGGGCTATAAGCTCCTACGAGCAGTACTTC.

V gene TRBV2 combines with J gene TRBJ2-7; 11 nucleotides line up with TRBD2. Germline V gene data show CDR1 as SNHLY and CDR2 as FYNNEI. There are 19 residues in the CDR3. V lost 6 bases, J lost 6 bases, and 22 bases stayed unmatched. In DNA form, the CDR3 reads TGTGCCAGCAGCGGTCCGGGAGGCAGGCGACTAGCGGGACCCTCCGAGCAGTACTTC. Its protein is CASSGPGGRRLAGPSEQYF.